The 28 T cell receptor beta chains presented below share a single source sample, sequenced in a study of blood T cells in healthy people across ages. For the second PCR, which ran for roughly 6 to 11 cycles, a sample-barcoded 5' primer and a J-beta primer mix were used. TCRdb processed the 5' RACE reads anew with MiXCR; each CDR3 protein has one entry. The data hold hundreds of thousands of distinct CDR3 sequences, with 32% observed a single time. Source material: blood. These receptors were collected from an elderly woman in good health.

This clonotype occurred many times. The CDR3 sequence: CASSPRGTGKSYEQYF. DNA of the CDR3: TGTGCCAGCAGTCCTCGAGGGACAGGGAAATCCTACGAGCAGTACTTC. This rearrangement joins TRBV28 to TRBJ2-7; 9 bases map to TRBD1. V trimming: 5 bases; J trimming: 1 base; junction bases outside the gene matches: 9. This CDR3 comprises 16 residues. CDR1 is MDHEN, CDR2 SYDVKM, per germline.

The rearrangement joins TRBV6-1 to TRBJ2-2; 8 bases agree with TRBD2. V was pared by 1 base and J by 2 bases, with 6 bases of the junction left unmatched. Germline values: CDR1 MNHNS, CDR2 SASEGT. The CDR3 has 17 residues. CDR3 region: CASSEDLGTSNTGELFF. DNA of the CDR3: TGTGCCAGCAGTGAAGATCTCGGGACTAGTAACACCGGGGAGCTGTTTTTT.

Points on this clonotype: It may be a read error: a sequence one base away is much more abundant. The chain combines TRBV7-9 with TRBJ2-5; 11 bases agree with TRBD2. The V gene's germline CDR1 is SEHNR and CDR2 FQNEAQ (reference sequence). Trimming removed 5 bases from V and 11 bases from J; junction bases left unmatched: 16. The CDR3 contains 16 residues. CDR3 nucleotides: TGTGCCAGCAGCGCCTTCCTAGCGGGGGGTTACAATGAGCAGTACTTC. Translated: CASSAFLAGGYNEQYF.

This rearrangement joins TRBV2 to TRBJ1-5; D gene unclear. The CDR3 is made up of 14 amino acids. Germline V gene data show CDR1 as SNHLY and CDR2 as FYNNEI. The V end lost 7 bases, the J end lost 4 bases, and 14 bases lay between the germline ends. CDR3 nucleotides: TGTGCCAGCACGGGGTATGGAGGGAATCAGCCCCAGCATTTT. Amino acids: CASTGYGGNQPQHF.

In its sample, this clonotype was seen a few times. The chain couples TRBV6-2 or TRBV6-3 to TRBJ1-1; D is ambiguous. Per germline, CDR1 MNHEY and CDR2 SVGEGT. V lost 0 bases and J 2 bases, leaving 4 bases between the germline ends. The CDR3 sequence is 13 residues long. The CDR3 loop reads CASSYSYNTEAFF. CDR3 bases: TGTGCCAGCAGTTACTCGTATAACACTGAAGCTTTCTTT.

This chain uses TRBV20-1 with TRBJ2-1; 9 nucleotides line up with TRBD2. The CDR3 length is 14 residues. V was pared by 6 bases and J by 4 bases, with 7 bases of the junction left unmatched. CDR1 and CDR2 from the germline V gene are DFQATT and SNEGSKA (reference sequence). CDR3 in amino acids: CSAAGSGGYNEQFF. The CDR3 DNA is TGCAGTGCCGCGGGCAGCGGGGGGTACAATGAGCAGTTCTTC.

CDR3 sequence reads: CSARGTVGDGEQYF. The CDR3 DNA follows: TGCAGTGCTAGAGGAACAGTGGGCGACGGGGAGCAGTACTTC. V and J are TRBV20-1 and TRBJ2-5, with TRBD2 as a possible D gene (5 bases). Germline V lookup: CDR1 DFQATT, CDR2 SNEGSKA (reference sequence). The length of the CDR3 is 14 residues. The ends were cut back, 1 base at V and 11 bases at J, with 20 bases in the middle.

The table lists this clonotype with many counts. CDR3: CASSLGQASTDTQYF. In DNA form, the CDR3 reads TGTGCCAGCAGTTTGGGACAGGCCAGCACAGATACGCAGTATTTT. The V call is TRBV12-3 or TRBV12-4, the J call TRBJ2-3, with 8 bases matching TRBD1. There are 15 residues in the CDR3. Trimming removed 3 bases from V and 0 bases from J; junction bases left unmatched: 2.

The chain recombines TRBV20-1 with TRBJ2-2, with D possibly being TRBD2 (5 bases). Trimming left V 6 bases short and J 6 bases short, with 20 bases between. Germline V lookup: CDR1 DFQATT, CDR2 SNEGSKA (reference sequence). The CDR3 covers 15 residues. DNA of the CDR3: TGCAGTGCGGTAGCCCGGACGGGAACGCCCGGGGAGCTGTTTTTT. It codes for CSAVARTGTPGELFF.

This clonotype was detected ten times or more. The chain recombines TRBV30 with TRBJ1-1; D uncertain. The germline CDR1 and CDR2 sequences are GTSNPN and SVGIG (reference sequence). The CDR3 spans 13 residues. Trimming removed 4 bases at V and 1 base at J, with 10 bases between. The CDR3 region has the DNA TGTGCCTGGAAAGGGATGGCGAACACTGAAGCTTTCTTT. Its translation: CAWKGMANTEAFF.

This clonotype was observed a handful of times. This chain uses TRBV13 with TRBJ2-1; the D gene is possibly TRBD1 (5 bases). Per germline, CDR1 PRHDT and CDR2 FYEKMQ (reference sequence). V was trimmed by 5 bases and J by 2 bases, leaving 19 bases between them. The CDR3 sequence is 17 residues long. CDR3 DNA sequence: TGTGCCAGCAGCCCGCATGGGTGGTCAGGGACCTACAATGAGCAGTTCTTC. This gives the protein CASSPHGWSGTYNEQFF.

On this clonotype itself: Mismatch with germline at one junction end may stem from a read error. The chain employs TRBV5-6 and TRBJ2-5, with unresolved D. CDR3 length: 12 residues. Germline V gene sequence: CDR1 SGHDT, CDR2 YYEEEE. The chain's CDR3 is CASNLGLETQYF. The CDR3 nucleotides are TGTGCCAGCAACTTGGGCTTGGAGACCCAGTACTTC.

The chain is built from TRBV29-1 and TRBJ1-1; D might be TRBD1 (6 bases). Germline CDR1 reads SQVTM; CDR2 reads ANQGSEA. The V end lost 6 bases, the J end lost 5 bases, and 13 bases lay between the germline ends. The CDR3 loop spans 12 amino acids. CDR3 sequence: CSVRGAKTEAFF. The DNA of the CDR3 is TGCAGCGTAAGGGGGGCGAAAACTGAAGCTTTCTTT.

This clonotype was counted at least ten times. The V call is TRBV3-1, the J call TRBJ2-5, with TRBD1 matching 7 bases. Germline CDR1 is LGHDT and CDR2 is YNNKEL (reference sequence). V dropped 4 bases and J dropped 0; count of bases not matched to a gene: 5. The CDR3 loop spans 15 amino acids. The DNA for the CDR3 is TGTGCCAGCAGCCCAATGACAGGGTACCAAGAGACCCAGTACTTC. Translation: CASSPMTGYQETQYF.

Points on this clonotype: A much bigger clone sits one base away, suggesting this may be a read error. Since no conserved phenylalanine or tryptophan closes the CDR3, a read error is the likely cause. The V gene is TRBV9, the J gene TRBJ2-5, with 9 positions matching TRBD1. This CDR3 is built from 16 residues. Looked up from germline, CDR1 is SGDLS and CDR2 is YYNGEE. The V segment lost 0 bases and the J segment 2 bases; nucleotides outside the gene matches: 5. The CDR3 spells CASSVAPGQGQETQYL. The DNA of the CDR3 is TGTGCCAGCAGCGTAGCCCCGGGACAGGGACAAGAGACCCAGTACTTG.

The sample holds many counts of this clonotype. This chain uses TRBV10-3 with TRBJ2-1, with D maybe TRBD1 (6 bases). The germline gives CDR1 ENHRY, CDR2 SYGVKD. The CDR3 sequence is 15 residues long. The ends were cut back, 10 bases at V and 0 bases at J, with 16 bases in the middle. The CDR3 sequence: CATNTGQSSYNEQFF. The CDR3 DNA reads as TGTGCCACAAATACAGGGCAGAGCTCCTACAATGAGCAGTTCTTC.

The chain has TRBV20-1 and TRBJ2-5; D remains unclear. The CDR3 has 13 amino acids. Trimming stripped 0 bases from V and 11 bases from J, with 16 bases between. CDR1 is DFQATT, CDR2 SNEGSKA, per germline (reference sequence). The CDR3 loop is CSARDALGNEQYF. The CDR3 coding sequence is TGCAGTGCTAGAGATGCCCTGGGCAATGAGCAGTACTTC.

This clonotype has ten or more counts. This chain joins TRBV5-6 and TRBJ1-2; D is unresolved. Germline-derived CDR1 and CDR2 are SGHDT and YYEEEE. With 4 bases removed from V and 8 bases from J, the gap between germline ends came to 15 bases. This CDR3 comprises 13 residues. Written as DNA, the CDR3 is TGTGCCAGCAGCCCCTCTATATCGGGGGGCTACACCTTC. Its translation is CASSPSISGGYTF.

In its sample, this clonotype was seen many times. The J gene is TRBJ2-1, the V gene TRBV7-2; 8 bases align to TRBD2. From germline, CDR1 is SGHTA and CDR2 FQGNSA. Trimming took 3 bases from V and 5 from J; bases not matched to a gene: 6. This CDR3 is built from 15 residues. The CDR3 protein is CASSLNGGGHNEQFF. DNA of the CDR3: TGTGCCAGCAGCTTGAACGGCGGGGGGCACAATGAGCAGTTCTTC.

The chain links TRBV2 to TRBJ1-1; the D is unclear. CDR1 SNHLY and CDR2 FYNNEI come from the germline V gene. The ends were cut back, 7 bases at V and 3 bases at J, with 12 bases in the middle. The CDR3 has 13 amino acids. The CDR3 reads CASTLDGYTEAFF. The CDR3 DNA reads as TGTGCCAGCACCCTGGACGGATACACTGAAGCTTTCTTT.

The sample holds a few counts of this clonotype. A read error may be the cause here, since a much bigger clone is one base away. This CDR3 reads CASTQGLVVTDTQYF. In nucleotides, the CDR3 is TGTGCCAGCACCCAAGGACTAGTGGTTACAGATACGCAGTATTTT. The V call is TRBV7-2, the J call TRBJ2-3; 7 bases line up with TRBD2. The V gene end was trimmed by 7 bases and the J gene end by 3 bases; junction bases not matched to a gene: 10. Germline CDR1 is SGHTA and CDR2 is FQGNSA. The CDR3 loop spans 15 amino acids. Complete variable domain (other parts from reference TRBV7-2 and TRBJ2-3): GAGVSQSPSNKVTEKGKDVELRCDPISGHTALYWYRQSLGQGLEFLIYFQGNSAPDKSGLPSDRFSAERTGGSVSTLTIQRTQQEDSAVYLCASTQGLVVTDTQYFGPGTRLTVL.

This clonotype was seen a few times. The CDR3: CASSPRQSLTEAFF. CDR3 in DNA: TGTGCCAGCTCACCCCGGCAGTCACTCACTGAAGCTTTCTTT. V is TRBV18 and J is TRBJ1-1; no clear D. Looked up from germline, CDR1 is KGHSH and CDR2 is LQKENI. This CDR3 has 14 residues. V was pared by 3 bases and J by 4 bases, with 12 bases between.

The chain links TRBV7-9 to TRBJ1-3, with D tentatively TRBD1 (6 bases). CDR1 is SEHNR and CDR2 is FQNEAQ in the germline V gene (reference sequence). The CDR3 spans 13 residues. Trimming removed 8 bases from V and 0 bases from J, with 8 bases in between. Here the CDR3 reads CASQGSSGNTIYF. CDR3 nucleotides: TGTGCCAGCCAGGGGAGCTCTGGAAACACCATATATTTT.

The CDR3 loop reads CSAGDWYEQYF. The CDR3 nucleotides are TGCAGTGCTGGGGACTGGTACGAGCAGTACTTC. The chain employs TRBV20-1 and TRBJ2-4; D possibly corresponds to TRBD2 (6 bases). Near its end, the DNA agrees better with TRBJ2-7, so the J call may be wrong. The germline V gene encodes CDR1 DFQATT and CDR2 SNEGSKA (reference sequence). The CDR3 spans 11 residues.

Written as DNA, the CDR3 is TGCAGTGCTGCCCTTTTGAGTAGCCAGTACAATGAGCAGTTCTTC. Translated, it gives CSAALLSSQYNEQFF. J is TRBJ2-1 and V is TRBV20-1; D remains unclear. CDR1 and CDR2 (germline): DFQATT, SNEGSKA (reference sequence). Trimming removed 5 bases from V and 4 bases from J, with 18 bases in between. This CDR3 comprises 15 residues.

This clonotype was picked up many times. The rearrangement links TRBV6-5 to TRBJ1-1; D uncertain. CDR1 and CDR2 from the germline V gene are MNHEY and SVGAGI. This CDR3 is built from 14 residues. V lost 2 bases and J lost 1, with 8 bases in between. The CDR3 DNA reads TGTGCCAGCAGTTACCCTGGACGGAACACTGAAGCTTTCTTT. It is translated as CASSYPGRNTEAFF.

The chain employs TRBV20-1 and TRBJ2-1; possible D gene TRBD1, 6 bases. The V gene's germline CDR1 is DFQATT and CDR2 SNEGSKA (reference sequence). This CDR3 contains 13 residues. V shed 6 bases and J shed 10 bases, with 19 bases lying between them. The CDR3 loop reads CSAGDKSSYEQFF. CDR3 sequence (DNA): TGCAGTGCGGGGGACAAAAGCTCCTACGAGCAGTTCTTC.

Many counts were recorded for this clonotype. The rearrangement joins TRBV7-9 to TRBJ1-6; D is undetermined. Germline CDR1 reads SEHNR; CDR2 reads FQNEAQ (reference sequence). The CDR3 is made up of 17 amino acids. Between the trimmed V and J ends, which lost 5 bases and 0 bases, there was a span of 14 bases. CDR3 region: CASSPYTAVSYNSPLHF. Here the CDR3 DNA reads TGTGCCAGCAGCCCTTATACCGCGGTCTCCTATAATTCACCCCTCCACTTT.